This T cell receptor beta chain was sequenced during a study of persistence of HIV-infected CD4 T cells. The libraries were made with immunoSEQ version 4 in survey mode. Only in-frame clones appear in the TCRdb table, and some are missing; sequencing was by immunoSEQ multiplex PCR. Of tens of thousands of clones listed, around 80% are singletons. The germline CDR1 and CDR2 sequences are SNHLY and FYNNEI. This CDR3 comprises 13 residues. Stimulation used approximately 9.6 ug/mL lysate from CMV-infected fibroblasts. Sorted nonresponding memory CD4+ T cells were CD40L-negative, CD69-negative, CD45RO-high. Note on this clone: What it binds is not known.

The specimen comprised CD4+ T cells sorted from PBMCs after approximately 19-hour stimulation, sampled from a patient who received antiretroviral therapy. The V and J genes are TRBV2 and TRBJ2-3, with 9 positions matching TRBD2. This receptor was obtained from an adult man with HIV who was CMV-seropositive. The CDR3 reads CGSWRGGPDTQYF. CDR3 nucleotides: TGTGGCTCGTGGCGGGGGGGCCCAGATACGCAGTATTTT.